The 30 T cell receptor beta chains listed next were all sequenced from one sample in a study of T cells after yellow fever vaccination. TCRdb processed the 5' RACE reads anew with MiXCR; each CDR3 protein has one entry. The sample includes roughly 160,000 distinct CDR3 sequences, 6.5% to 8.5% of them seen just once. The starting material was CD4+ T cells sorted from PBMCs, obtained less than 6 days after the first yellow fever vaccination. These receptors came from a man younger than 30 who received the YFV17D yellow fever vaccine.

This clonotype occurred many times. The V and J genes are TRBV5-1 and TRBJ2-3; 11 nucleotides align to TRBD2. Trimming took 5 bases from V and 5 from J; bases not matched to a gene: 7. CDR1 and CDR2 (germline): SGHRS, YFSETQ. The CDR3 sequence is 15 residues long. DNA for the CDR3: TGCGCCAGCAGGCTCGGGACTAGCGGAAGAGATACGCAGTATTTT. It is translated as CASRLGTSGRDTQYF.

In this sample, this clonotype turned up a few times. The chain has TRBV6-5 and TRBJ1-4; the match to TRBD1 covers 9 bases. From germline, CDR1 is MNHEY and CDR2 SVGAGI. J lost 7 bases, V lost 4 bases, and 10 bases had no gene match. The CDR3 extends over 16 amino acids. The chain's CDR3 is CASSFSLGTGFEKLFF. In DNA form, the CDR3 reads TGTGCCAGCAGTTTTTCCCTGGGGACAGGGTTTGAAAAACTGTTTTTT.

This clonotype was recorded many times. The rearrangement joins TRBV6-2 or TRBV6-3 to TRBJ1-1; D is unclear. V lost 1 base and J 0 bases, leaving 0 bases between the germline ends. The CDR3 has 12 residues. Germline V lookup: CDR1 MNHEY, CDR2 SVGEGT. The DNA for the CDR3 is TGTGCCAGCAGTTACTTGAACACTGAAGCTTTCTTT. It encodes CASSYLNTEAFF.

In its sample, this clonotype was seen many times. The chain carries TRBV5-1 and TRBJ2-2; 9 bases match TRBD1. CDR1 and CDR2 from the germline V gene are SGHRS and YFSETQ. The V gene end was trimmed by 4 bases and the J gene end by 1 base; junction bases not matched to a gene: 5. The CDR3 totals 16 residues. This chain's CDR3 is CASSPGTGWNTGELFF. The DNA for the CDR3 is TGCGCCAGCAGCCCGGGGACAGGGTGGAACACCGGGGAGCTGTTTTTT.

CDR3 amino acids: CASSKDGIHRVRSNEQFF. The CDR3, as DNA: TGTGCCAGCAGCAAAGACGGGATCCACAGGGTAAGGAGTAATGAGCAGTTCTTC. This chain uses TRBV21-1 with TRBJ2-1; the table's D call of TRBD1 was not tested on the DNA. TRBV21-1 is labeled a pseudogene. The CDR3 totals 18 residues.

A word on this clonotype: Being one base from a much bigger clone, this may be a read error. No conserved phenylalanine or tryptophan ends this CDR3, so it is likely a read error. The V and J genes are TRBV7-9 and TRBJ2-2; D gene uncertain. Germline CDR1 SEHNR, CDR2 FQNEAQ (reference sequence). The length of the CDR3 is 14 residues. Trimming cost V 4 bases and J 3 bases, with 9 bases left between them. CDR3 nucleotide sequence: TGTGCCAGCAGCTCCTACAGTTACACCGGGGAGCTGTTTTCT. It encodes CASSSYSYTGELFS.

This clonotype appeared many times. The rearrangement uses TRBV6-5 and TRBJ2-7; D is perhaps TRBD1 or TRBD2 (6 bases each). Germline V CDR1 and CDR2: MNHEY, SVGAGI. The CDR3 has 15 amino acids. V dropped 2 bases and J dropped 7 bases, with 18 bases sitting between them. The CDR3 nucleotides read TGTGCCAGCAGTTACGTTTCGGGGGCCCTCGGAGAGCAGTACGTC. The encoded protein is CASSYVSGALGEQYV.

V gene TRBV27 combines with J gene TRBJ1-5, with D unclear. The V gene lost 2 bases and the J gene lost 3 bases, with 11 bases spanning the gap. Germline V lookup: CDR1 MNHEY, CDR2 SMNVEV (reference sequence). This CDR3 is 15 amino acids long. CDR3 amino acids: CASSLEGRYNQPQHF. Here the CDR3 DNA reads TGTGCCAGCAGTTTAGAAGGTCGGTACAATCAGCCCCAGCATTTT.

The CDR3 here is CASSRPWTLGLPNTEAFF. The CDR3 nucleotides read TGTGCCAGCAGTAGACCTTGGACCCTGGGACTGCCTAACACTGAAGCTTTCTTT. V usage is TRBV6-2 or TRBV6-3 and J usage is TRBJ1-1, with D perhaps TRBD1 (5 bases). Germline V gene sequence: CDR1 MNHEY, CDR2 SVGEGT. There are 18 residues in the CDR3. V dropped 5 bases and J dropped 2 bases, with 24 bases sitting between them.

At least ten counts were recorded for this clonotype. CDR3: CASSLRANQPQHF. For the CDR3, the DNA is TGTGCCAGCAGTCTCAGGGCTAATCAGCCCCAGCATTTT. J is TRBJ1-5 and V is TRBV12-3 or TRBV12-4; the D gene is possibly TRBD1 (5 bases). V was trimmed by 5 bases and J by 4 bases, leaving 9 bases between them. The CDR3 runs 13 residues.

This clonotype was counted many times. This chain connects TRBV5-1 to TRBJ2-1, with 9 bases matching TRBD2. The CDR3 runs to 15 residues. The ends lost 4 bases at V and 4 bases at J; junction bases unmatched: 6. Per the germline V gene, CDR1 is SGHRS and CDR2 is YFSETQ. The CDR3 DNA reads TGCGCCAGCAGCCAAATAGCGGGGGAATACAATGAGCAGTTCTTC. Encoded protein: CASSQIAGEYNEQFF.

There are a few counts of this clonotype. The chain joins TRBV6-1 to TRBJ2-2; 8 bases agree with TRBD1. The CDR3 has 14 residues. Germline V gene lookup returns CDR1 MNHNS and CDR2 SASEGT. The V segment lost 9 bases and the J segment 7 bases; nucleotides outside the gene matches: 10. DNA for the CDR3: TGTGCCAGAACTGACAGGGGAGTTAACGGGGAGCTGTTTTTT. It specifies CARTDRGVNGELFF.

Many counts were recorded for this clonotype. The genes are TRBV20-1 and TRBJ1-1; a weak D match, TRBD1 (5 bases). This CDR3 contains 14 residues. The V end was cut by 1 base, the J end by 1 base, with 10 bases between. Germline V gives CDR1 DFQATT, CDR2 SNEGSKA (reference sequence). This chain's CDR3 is CSARGGGPNTEAFF. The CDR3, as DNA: TGCAGTGCTAGAGGGGGGGGTCCGAACACTGAAGCTTTCTTT.

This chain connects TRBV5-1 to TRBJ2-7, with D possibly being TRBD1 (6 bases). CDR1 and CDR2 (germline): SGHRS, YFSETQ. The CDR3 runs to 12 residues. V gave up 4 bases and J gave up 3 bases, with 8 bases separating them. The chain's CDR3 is CASSGQFYEQYF. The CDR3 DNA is TGCGCCAGCAGCGGACAGTTCTACGAGCAGTACTTC.

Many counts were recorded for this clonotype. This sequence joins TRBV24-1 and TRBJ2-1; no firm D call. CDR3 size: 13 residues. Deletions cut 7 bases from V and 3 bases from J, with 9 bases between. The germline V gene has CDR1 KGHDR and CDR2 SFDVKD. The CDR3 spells CATRDQVYNEQFF. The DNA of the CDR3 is TGTGCCACCAGAGATCAGGTCTACAATGAGCAGTTCTTC.

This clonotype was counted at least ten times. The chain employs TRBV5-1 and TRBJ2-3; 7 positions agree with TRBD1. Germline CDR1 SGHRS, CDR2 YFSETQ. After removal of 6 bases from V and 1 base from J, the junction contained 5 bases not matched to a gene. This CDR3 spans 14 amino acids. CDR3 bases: TGCGCCAGCACGGACAGGTCTGGCACAGATACGCAGTATTTT. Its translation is CASTDRSGTDTQYF.

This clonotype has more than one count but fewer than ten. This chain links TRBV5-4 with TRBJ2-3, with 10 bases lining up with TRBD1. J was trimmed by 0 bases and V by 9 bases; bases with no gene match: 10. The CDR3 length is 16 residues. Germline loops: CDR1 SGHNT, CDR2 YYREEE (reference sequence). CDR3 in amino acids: CATLGQGSPSTDTQYF. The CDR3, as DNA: TGTGCCACCTTGGGACAGGGGTCACCTAGCACAGATACGCAGTATTTT.

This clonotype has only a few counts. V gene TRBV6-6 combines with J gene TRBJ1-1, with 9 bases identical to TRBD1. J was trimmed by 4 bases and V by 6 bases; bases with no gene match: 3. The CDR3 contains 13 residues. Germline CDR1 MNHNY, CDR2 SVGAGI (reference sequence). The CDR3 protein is CASSGQGPTEAFF. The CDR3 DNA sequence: TGTGCCAGCAGCGGACAGGGGCCCACTGAAGCTTTCTTT.

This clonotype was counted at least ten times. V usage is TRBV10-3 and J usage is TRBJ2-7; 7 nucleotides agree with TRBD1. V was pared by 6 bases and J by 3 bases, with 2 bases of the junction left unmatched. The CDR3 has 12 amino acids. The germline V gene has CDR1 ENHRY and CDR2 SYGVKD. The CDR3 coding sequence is TGTGCCATCAGGGGACAGAACTACGAGCAGTACGTC. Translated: CAIRGQNYEQYV.

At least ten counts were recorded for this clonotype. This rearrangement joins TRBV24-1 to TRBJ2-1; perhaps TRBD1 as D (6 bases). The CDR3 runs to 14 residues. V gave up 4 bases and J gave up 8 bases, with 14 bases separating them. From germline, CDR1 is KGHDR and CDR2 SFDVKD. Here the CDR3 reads CATSDYRVGDEQFF. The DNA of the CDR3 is TGTGCCACCAGTGACTACAGGGTAGGCGATGAGCAGTTCTTC.

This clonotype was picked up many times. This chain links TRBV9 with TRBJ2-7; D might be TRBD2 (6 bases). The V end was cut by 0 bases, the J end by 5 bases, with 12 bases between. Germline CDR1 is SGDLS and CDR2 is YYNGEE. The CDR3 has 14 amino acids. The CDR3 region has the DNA TGTGCCAGCAGCGTAGTGGGGGGTGTCGACGAGCAGTACTTC. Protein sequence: CASSVVGGVDEQYF.

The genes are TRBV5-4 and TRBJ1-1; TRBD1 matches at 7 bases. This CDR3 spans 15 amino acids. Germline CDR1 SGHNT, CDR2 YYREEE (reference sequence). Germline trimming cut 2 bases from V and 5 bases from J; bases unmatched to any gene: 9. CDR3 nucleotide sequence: TGTGCCAGCAGCTTTCCCGACAGGGCGGATACTGAAGCTTTCTTT. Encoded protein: CASSFPDRADTEAFF.

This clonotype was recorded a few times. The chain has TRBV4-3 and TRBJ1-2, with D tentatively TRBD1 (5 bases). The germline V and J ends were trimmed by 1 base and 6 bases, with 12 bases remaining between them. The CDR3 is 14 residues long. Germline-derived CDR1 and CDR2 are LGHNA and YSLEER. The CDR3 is CASSQVRGVHGYTF. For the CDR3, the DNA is TGCGCCAGCAGCCAAGTACGGGGGGTTCATGGCTACACCTTC.

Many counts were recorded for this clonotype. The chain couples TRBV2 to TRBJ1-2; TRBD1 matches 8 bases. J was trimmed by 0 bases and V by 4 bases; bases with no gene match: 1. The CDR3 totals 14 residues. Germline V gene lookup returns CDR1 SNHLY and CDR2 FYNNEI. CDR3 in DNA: TGTGCCAGCAGTGGGACAGGGACTAACTATGGCTACACCTTC. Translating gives CASSGTGTNYGYTF.

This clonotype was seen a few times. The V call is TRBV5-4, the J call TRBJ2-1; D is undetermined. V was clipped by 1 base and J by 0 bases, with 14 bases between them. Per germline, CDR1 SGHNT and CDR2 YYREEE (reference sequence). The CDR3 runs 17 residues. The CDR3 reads CASSLSAGKYSYNEQFF. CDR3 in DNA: TGTGCCAGCAGCTTGAGTGCAGGAAAGTACTCCTACAATGAGCAGTTCTTC.

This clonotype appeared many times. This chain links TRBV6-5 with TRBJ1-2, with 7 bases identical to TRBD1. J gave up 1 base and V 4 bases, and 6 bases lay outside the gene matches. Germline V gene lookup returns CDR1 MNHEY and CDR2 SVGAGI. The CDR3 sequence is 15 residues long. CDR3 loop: CASSSTGTFNYGYTF. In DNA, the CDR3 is TGTGCCAGCAGTTCGACAGGGACTTTTAACTATGGCTACACCTTC.

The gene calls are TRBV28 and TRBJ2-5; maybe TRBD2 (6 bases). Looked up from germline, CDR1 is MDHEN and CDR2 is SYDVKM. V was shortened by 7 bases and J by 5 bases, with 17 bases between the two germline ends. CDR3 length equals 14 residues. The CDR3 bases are TGTGCCAGCATAGAGGCGGGGCTTGGGGAGACCCAGTACTTC. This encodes CASIEAGLGETQYF.

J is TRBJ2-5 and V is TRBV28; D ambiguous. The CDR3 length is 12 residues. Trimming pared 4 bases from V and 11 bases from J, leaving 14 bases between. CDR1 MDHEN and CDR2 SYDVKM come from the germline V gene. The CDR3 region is CASSSSVWTQYF. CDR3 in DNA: TGTGCCAGCAGTTCGTCAGTGTGGACGCAGTACTTC.

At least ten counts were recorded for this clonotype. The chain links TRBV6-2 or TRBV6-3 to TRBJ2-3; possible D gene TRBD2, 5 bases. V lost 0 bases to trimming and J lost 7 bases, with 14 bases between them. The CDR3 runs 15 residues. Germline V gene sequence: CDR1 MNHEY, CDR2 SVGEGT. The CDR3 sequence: CASSYSSDPTNTQYF. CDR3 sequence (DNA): TGTGCCAGCAGTTACTCTAGCGACCCAACCAATACGCAGTATTTT.

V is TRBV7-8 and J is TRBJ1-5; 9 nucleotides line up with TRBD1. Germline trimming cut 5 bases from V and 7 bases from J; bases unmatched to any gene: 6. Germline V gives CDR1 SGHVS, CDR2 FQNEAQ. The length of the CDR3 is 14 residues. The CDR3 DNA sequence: TGTGCCAGCAGCCCTGGACAGGGGAACCAGCCCCAGCATTTT. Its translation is CASSPGQGNQPQHF.